This T cell receptor beta chain was profiled in a study of metastatic and nonmetastatic thyroid tumors (TCRdb year 2020). Context from the whole study: Repertoires from peripheral blood and from tumor or nodule tissue samples of malignant and benign thyroid patients were compared.

None of the patients had been given any treatment before thyroid surgery. The study retrospectively analysed patient clinical samples collected from the early 2010s to the late 2010s using T-cell receptor beta sequencing. Library preparation employed PCR. TCRdb shows the sequencer as Illumina HiSeq 4000. High-throughput sequencing was used to profile the CDR3 region of the TCR beta-chain in every patient. Processing in the source paper ran as follows. A classifier to discriminate distant-metastatic papillary thyroid cancer patients was built from CDR3 differences across clinicopathological groups. Repertoire diversity was assessed with the Shannon index, and tumor-blood repertoire similarity with the Morisita-Horn index. TCRdb reran the public reads through fastp at Q25 and MiXCR, keeping productive beta chains. The V and J calls were not made by the authors but by TCRdb's processing. This sample gives 25,000 to 35,000 clones in total; 16% of them show up just once. The biggest ten clones account for approximately 4.8% of the sample.

This clone showed up just a few times. No antigen is known for it. One base away there is no much larger clone; base qualities are not given. The paper as a whole reports these results and caveats: In both blood and tumor samples, malignant tumors were reported to have significantly higher TCR beta diversity than benign nodules.

The CDR1 and CDR2 encoded by the germline V gene are SGDLS and YYNGEE. From the cysteine up to the phenylalanine, the CDR3 has a length of 14 residues. Left in the record is the CDR3 DNA by itself, 42 bases read in frame from the first base. V and J lose 4 bases and 6 bases, and a span of 17 bases separates them. The sample was blood. The receptor was isolated from a female donor with papillary thyroid cancer or a benign thyroid nodule (not recorded which). Some clones in this sample may be carry-over from other donors' samples. Recombination connected TRBV9 to TRBJ2-7, with TRBD1 perhaps the D gene, on 6 matching bases. Read as DNA, the sequence is TGTGCCAGCAGCTCAACAGGGATCAACGGCGAGCAGTACTTC. The encoded protein is CASSSTGINGEQYF.